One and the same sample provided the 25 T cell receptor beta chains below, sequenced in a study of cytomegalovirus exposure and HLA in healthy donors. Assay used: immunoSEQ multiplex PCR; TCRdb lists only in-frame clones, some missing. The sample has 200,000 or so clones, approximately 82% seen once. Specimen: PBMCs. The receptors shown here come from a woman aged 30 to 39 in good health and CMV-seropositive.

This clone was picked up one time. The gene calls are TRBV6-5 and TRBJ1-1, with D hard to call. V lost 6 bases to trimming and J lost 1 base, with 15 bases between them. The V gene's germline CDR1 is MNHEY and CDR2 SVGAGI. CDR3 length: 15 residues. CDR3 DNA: TGTGCCAGCAGAGACCCCGACAAGTCGAACACTGAAGCTTTCTTT. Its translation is CASRDPDKSNTEAFF.

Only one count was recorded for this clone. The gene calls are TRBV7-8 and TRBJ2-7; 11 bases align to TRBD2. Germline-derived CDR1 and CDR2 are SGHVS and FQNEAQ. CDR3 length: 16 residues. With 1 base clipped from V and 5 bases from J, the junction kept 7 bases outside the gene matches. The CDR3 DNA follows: TGTGCCAGCAGCTTAGTACGACTAGCGGGATTCCACGAGCAGTACTTC. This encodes CASSLVRLAGFHEQYF.

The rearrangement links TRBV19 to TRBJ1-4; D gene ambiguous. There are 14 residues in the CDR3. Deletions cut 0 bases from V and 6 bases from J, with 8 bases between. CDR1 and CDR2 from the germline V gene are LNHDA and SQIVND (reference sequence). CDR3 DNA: TGTGCCAGTAGTATAGAGGCTGTTGATGAAAAACTGTTTTTT. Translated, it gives CASSIEAVDEKLFF.

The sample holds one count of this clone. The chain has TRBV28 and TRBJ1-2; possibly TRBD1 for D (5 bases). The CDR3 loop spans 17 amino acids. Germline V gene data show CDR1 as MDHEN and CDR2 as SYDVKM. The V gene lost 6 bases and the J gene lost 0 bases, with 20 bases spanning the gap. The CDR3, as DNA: TGTGCCAGCAGGCCGGGCCAGGGCGCTTCCACTAACTATGGCTACACCTTC. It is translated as CASRPGQGASTNYGYTF.

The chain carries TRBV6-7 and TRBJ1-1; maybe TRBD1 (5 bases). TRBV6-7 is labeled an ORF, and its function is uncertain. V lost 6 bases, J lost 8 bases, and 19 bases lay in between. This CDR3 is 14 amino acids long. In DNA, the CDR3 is TGTGCCAGCAGCCCGGCTATCAGGGTGGAAGAAGCTTTCTTT. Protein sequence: CASSPAIRVEEAFF.

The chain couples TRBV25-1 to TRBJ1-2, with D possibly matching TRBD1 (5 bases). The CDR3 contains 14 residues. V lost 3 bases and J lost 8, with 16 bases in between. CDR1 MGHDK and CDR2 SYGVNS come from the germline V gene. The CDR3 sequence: CASSEPGQGKGYTF. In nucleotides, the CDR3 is TGTGCCAGCAGTGAGCCCGGGCAGGGAAAGGGCTACACCTTC.

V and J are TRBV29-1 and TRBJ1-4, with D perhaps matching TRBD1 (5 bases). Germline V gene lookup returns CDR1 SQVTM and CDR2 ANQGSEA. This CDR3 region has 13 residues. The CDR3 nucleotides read TGCACTGCCGGCAGGGCCCTTAATGAAAAACTGTTTTTT. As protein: CTAGRALNEKLFF.

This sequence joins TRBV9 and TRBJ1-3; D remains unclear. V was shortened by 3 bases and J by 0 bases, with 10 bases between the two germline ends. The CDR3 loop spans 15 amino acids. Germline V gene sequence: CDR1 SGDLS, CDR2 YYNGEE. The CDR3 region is CASSADGSSGNTIYF. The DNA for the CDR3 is TGTGCCAGCAGCGCAGACGGGAGCTCTGGAAACACCATATATTTT.

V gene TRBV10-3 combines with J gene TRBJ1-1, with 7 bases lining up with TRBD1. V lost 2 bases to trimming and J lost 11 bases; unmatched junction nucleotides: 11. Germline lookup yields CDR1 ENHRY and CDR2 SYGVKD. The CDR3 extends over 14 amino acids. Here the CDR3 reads CAISEGTEPLRAFF. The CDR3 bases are TGTGCCATCAGTGAGGGGACAGAGCCACTGCGTGCTTTCTTT.

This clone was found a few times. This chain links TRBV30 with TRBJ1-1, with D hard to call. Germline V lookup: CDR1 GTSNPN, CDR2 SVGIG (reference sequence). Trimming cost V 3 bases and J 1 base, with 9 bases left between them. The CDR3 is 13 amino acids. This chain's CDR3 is CAWSPRSNTEAFF. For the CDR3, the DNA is TGTGCCTGGAGCCCCCGGTCGAACACTGAAGCTTTCTTT.

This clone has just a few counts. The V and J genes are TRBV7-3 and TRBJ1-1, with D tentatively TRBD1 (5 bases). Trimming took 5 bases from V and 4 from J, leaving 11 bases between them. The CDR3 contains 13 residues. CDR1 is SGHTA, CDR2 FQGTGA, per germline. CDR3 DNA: TGTGCCAGCAGCCCCTGGGGGGGCACTGAAGCTTTCTTT. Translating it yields CASSPWGGTEAFF.

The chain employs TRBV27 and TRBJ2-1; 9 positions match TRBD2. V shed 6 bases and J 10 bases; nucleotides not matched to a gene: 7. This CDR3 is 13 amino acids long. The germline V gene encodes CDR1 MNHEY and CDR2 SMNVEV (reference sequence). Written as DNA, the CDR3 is TGTGCCAGCAGCTCAGGGCTAGCGGGGGAGCAGTTCTTC. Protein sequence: CASSSGLAGEQFF.

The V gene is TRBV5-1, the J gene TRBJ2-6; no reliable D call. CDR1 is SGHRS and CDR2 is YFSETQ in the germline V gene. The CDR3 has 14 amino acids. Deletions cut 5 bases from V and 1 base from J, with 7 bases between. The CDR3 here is CASSSSSGANVLTF. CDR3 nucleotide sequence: TGCGCCAGCAGTTCTAGTTCTGGGGCCAACGTCCTGACTTTC.

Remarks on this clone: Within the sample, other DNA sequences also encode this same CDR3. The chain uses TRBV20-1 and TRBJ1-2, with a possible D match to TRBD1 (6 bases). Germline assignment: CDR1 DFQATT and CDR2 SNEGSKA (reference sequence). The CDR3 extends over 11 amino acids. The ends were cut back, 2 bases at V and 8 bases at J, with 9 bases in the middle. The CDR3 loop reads CSARPGDGYTF. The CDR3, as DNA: TGCAGTGCTAGACCAGGGGACGGCTACACCTTC.

The CDR3 region is CASSYSGSSTGMYEQYF. CDR3 coding DNA: TGTGCCAGCAGCTACTCCGGATCTTCGACAGGGATGTACGAGCAGTACTTC. The chain uses TRBV7-9 and TRBJ2-7, with 7 bases aligning to TRBD1. The germline CDR1 and CDR2 sequences are SEHNR and FQNEAQ (reference sequence). V gave up 4 bases and J gave up 4 bases; unmatched junction bases: 16. This CDR3 region has 17 residues.

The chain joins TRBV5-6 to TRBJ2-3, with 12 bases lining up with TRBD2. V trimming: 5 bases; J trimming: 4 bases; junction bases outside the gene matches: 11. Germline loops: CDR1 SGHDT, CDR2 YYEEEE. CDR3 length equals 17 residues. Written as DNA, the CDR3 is TGTGCCAGCAGTTACGTCCGGACTAGCGGGAACGCAGATACGCAGTATTTT. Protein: CASSYVRTSGNADTQYF.

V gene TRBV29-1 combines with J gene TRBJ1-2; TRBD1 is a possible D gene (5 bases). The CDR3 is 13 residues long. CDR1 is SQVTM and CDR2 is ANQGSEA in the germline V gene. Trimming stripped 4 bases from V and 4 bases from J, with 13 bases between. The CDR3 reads CSVGTSGSYGYTF. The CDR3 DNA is TGCAGCGTTGGGACATCTGGGTCCTATGGCTACACCTTC.

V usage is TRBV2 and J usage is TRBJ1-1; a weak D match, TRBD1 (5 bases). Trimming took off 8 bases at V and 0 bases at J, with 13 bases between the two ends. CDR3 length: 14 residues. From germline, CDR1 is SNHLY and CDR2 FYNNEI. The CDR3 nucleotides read TGTGCCAGCCTACCAGACAGCATGAACACTGAAGCTTTCTTT. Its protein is CASLPDSMNTEAFF.

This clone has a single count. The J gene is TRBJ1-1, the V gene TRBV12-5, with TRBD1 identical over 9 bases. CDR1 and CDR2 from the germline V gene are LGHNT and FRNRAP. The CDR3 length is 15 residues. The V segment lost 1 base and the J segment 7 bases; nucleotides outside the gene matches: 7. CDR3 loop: CASGLGQDRGSEAFF. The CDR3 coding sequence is TGTGCTAGTGGTTTGGGGCAAGACAGGGGGAGTGAAGCTTTCTTT.

CDR3 bases: TGTGCCAGTAGTATTCGGGAGAGCAATCAGCCCCAGCATTTT. Protein sequence: CASSIRESNQPQHF. This chain uses TRBV19 with TRBJ1-5, with D unresolved. CDR3 length: 14 residues. V dropped 3 bases and J dropped 1 base, with 7 bases sitting between them. The germline CDR1 and CDR2 sequences are LNHDA and SQIVND (reference sequence).

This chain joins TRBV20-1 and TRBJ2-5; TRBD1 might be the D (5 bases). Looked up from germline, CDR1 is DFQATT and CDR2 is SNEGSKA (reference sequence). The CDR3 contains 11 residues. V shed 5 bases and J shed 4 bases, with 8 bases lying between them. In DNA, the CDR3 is TGCAGTGCTCCAAGGGGAGAGACCCAGTACTTC. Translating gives CSAPRGETQYF.

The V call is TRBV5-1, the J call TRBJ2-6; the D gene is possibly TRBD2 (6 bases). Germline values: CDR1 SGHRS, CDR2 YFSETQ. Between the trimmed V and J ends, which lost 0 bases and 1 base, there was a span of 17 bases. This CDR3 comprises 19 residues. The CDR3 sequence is CASSLGRGATSSGANVLTF. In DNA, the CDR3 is TGCGCCAGCAGCTTGGGGAGGGGCGCCACCTCGTCTGGGGCCAACGTCCTGACTTTC.

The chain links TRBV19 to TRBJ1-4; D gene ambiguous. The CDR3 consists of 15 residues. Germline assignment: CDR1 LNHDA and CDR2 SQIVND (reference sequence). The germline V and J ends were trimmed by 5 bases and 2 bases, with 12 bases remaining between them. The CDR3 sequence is CASSYGRRTNEKLFF. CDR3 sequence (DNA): TGTGCCAGTAGTTATGGGCGCCGGACTAATGAAAAACTGTTTTTT.

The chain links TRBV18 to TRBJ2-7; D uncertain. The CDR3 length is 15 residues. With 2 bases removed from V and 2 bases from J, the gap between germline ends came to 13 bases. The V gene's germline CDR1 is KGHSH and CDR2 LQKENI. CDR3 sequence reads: CASSPEPYAAYEQYF. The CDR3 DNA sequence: TGTGCCAGCTCACCAGAACCTTACGCGGCCTACGAGCAGTACTTC. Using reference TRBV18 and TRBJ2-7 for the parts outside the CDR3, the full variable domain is NAGVMQNPRHLVRRRGQEARLRCSPMKGHSHVYWYRQLPEEGLKFMVYLQKENIIDESGMPKERFSAEFPKEGPSILRIQQVVRGDSAAYFCASSPEPYAAYEQYFGPGTRLTVT.

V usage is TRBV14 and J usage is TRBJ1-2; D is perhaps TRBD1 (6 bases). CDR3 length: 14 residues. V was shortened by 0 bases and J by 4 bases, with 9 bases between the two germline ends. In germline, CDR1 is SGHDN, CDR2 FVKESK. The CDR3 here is CASSQERGSYGYTF. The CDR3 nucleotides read TGTGCCAGCAGCCAAGAAAGGGGGAGCTATGGCTACACCTTC.